Listed below are T cell receptor beta chains from one sample, sequenced in a study of blood T cell repertoires in COVID-19. Method: immunoSEQ multiplex PCR; TCRdb's copy keeps in-frame clones and lacks some. The sample consists of roughly 40,000 clones, about 87% of them appearing once. Sequencing was carried out using peripheral blood. Receptors were obtained from a woman in her 70s with acute or convalescent COVID-19. The CDR3 runs from the conserved cysteine through the conserved F or W. The order of the fields is V gene, J gene, D gene, clone size, CDR3 DNA, CDR3 protein. A D gene is named only where the DNA matches it firmly. Where a row states a size, it is once, few, many or the class of an expanded clone; other rows omit it.

TRBV7-2	TRBJ2-2	TRBD2	once	TGTGCCAGCAGCTTAGGAGCGGGAGGCGACACCGGGGAGCTGTTTTTT	CASSLGAGGDTGELFF
TRBV30	TRBJ1-1	-	-	TGTGGGGGAATCGGGAGGAACACTGAAGCTTTCTTT	CGGIGRNTEAFF
TRBV18	TRBJ1-3	-	-	TGTGCCAGCTCACCAAACTCGAGACAAATAACTGGAAACACCATATATTTT	CASSPNSRQITGNTIYF
TRBV9	TRBJ2-2	-	-	TGTGCCAGCAGCGGAACAGGGTTCACCGGGGAGCTGTTTTTT	CASSGTGFTGELFF
TRBV14	TRBJ1-2	TRBD1	-	TGTGCCAGCAGCCAAGTCCATGGGGACAGGGGATTCTGGGGCTACACCTTC	CASSQVHGDRGFWGYTF
TRBV9	TRBJ1-1	-	few	TGTGCCAGCAGGGGCTCCCAGGTGTTGAACACTGAAGCTTTCTTT	CASRGSQVLNTEAFF
TRBV18	TRBJ2-5	TRBD2	-	TGTGCCAGCTCACCGGGGAGGGGCGACGGGGAAGAGACCCAGTACTTC	CASSPGRGDGEETQYF
TRBV27	TRBJ2-3	TRBD2	-	TGTGCCAGCAGTTTACGTAGCGGGGGCACAGATACGCAGTATTTT	CASSLRSGGTDTQYF
TRBV7-6	TRBJ2-1	TRBD2	-	TGTGCCAGCGCCATTTTAGCGGGTTCCGGGAGCTCCTACAATGAGCAGTTCTTC	CASAILAGSGSSYNEQFF
TRBV5-1	TRBJ2-1	-	-	TGCGCCAGCAGCTTGGCCCCCGGGACTGCGCACAATGAGCAGTTCTTC	CASSLAPGTAHNEQFF
TRBV5-6	TRBJ2-3	-	-	TGTGCCAGCAAAAGGACAGAGGTCTTCACAGATACGCAGTATTTT	CASKRTEVFTDTQYF
TRBV9	TRBJ1-1	-	-	TGTGCCAGCAGCGTTATGGACAGCCTTAACACTGAAGCTTTCTTT	CASSVMDSLNTEAFF
TRBV7-6	TRBJ2-2	TRBD2	once	TGTGCCAGCAGCTTAGGGACTAGCAAAACCGGGGAGCTGTTTTTT	CASSLGTSKTGELFF
TRBV24-1	TRBJ2-3	-	-	TGTGCCACCAGTGCCCCGACAGCAGGCACAGATACGCAGTATTTT	CATSAPTAGTDTQYF
TRBV23-1	TRBJ2-4	-	once	TGCGCCAGTCCGAGACTAGCCAAAAACATTCAGTACTTC	CASPRLAKNIQYF
TRBV9	TRBJ1-6	-	-	TGTGCCAGCAGCGATACTTTTAATTCACCCCTCCACTTT	CASSDTFNSPLHF
TRBV2	TRBJ2-1	-	-	TGTGCCAGCAGTGAAACAGGGAGCTCCTACAATGAGCAGTTCTTC	CASSETGSSYNEQFF
TRBV29-1	TRBJ2-3	TRBD2	-	TGCAGCGTTGGTAAACTAGCGGAACGCACAGATACGCAGTATTTT	CSVGKLAERTDTQYF
TRBV7-2	TRBJ1-5	TRBD1	-	TGTGCCAGCAGTATGACCGGGACAGGGGCGCAGCAGCCCCAGCATTTT	CASSMTGTGAQQPQHF
TRBV29-1	TRBJ1-3	TRBD1	-	TGCAGCGTTGAAGATTCTCCAGACAGGGCTGGAAACACCATATATTTT	CSVEDSPDRAGNTIYF
TRBV19	TRBJ1-2	-	-	TGTGCCAGTAGTGGCCGGGACAAGTGGGAAGGCTACACCTTC	CASSGRDKWEGYTF
TRBV6-5	TRBJ1-1	-	-	TGTGCCAGCAGTTACTCGGTACAGAATGAAGCTTTCTTT	CASSYSVQNEAFF
TRBV20-1	TRBJ2-3	TRBD2	-	TGCAGTGCTAGTAATTGGCGGGAGGGCCGAGTAGGGGGGGCAGATACGCAGTATTTT	CSASNWREGRVGGADTQYF
TRBV4-1	TRBJ1-5	TRBD1	-	TGCGCCAGCAGCCAGGACACCGGGACAGTCAATCAGCCCCAGCATTTT	CASSQDTGTVNQPQHF
TRBV27	TRBJ2-1	-	-	TGTGCCAGCAGTGTGAGCGGAGGCTCCTACAATGAGCAGTTCTTC	CASSVSGGSYNEQFF
TRBV27	TRBJ2-3	-	-	TGTGCTAGGCATAGGAGTACAGATACGCAGTATTTT	CARHRSTDTQYF
TRBV28	TRBJ1-2	-	-	TGTGCCAGCAGTTTACCCCTCGGGGTCGACTATGGCTACACCTTC	CASSLPLGVDYGYTF
TRBV11-2	TRBJ2-1	-	-	TGTGCCAGCAGCGGGGGGGGCGGCGATGAGCAGTTCTTC	CASSGGGGDEQFF
TRBV9	TRBJ2-1	TRBD1	-	TGTGCCAGCAGCGCGGGACAGGGGATCGCTGAGCAGTTCTTC	CASSAGQGIAEQFF
TRBV7-6	TRBJ2-1	-	-	TGTGCCAGCAGCTATAGCACCAGCTCCTACAATGAGCAGTTCTTC	CASSYSTSSYNEQFF
TRBV30	TRBJ2-4	TRBD1	-	TGTGCCTGGATTCCAACAGGGGGGTACATTCAGTACTTC	CAWIPTGGYIQYF
TRBV14	TRBJ2-2	-	-	TGTGCCAGCAGCCAAGTCCTCGGACAAAACACCGGGGAGCTGTTTTTT	CASSQVLGQNTGELFF
TRBV7-2	TRBJ2-3	TRBD2	-	TGTGCCAGCAGCTTAAGGAGCGGGGCCCTAGATACGCAGTATTTT	CASSLRSGALDTQYF
TRBV27	TRBJ1-2	TRBD1	few	TGTGCCAGCAGTTTCTCGACAGGGACCTTCTATGGCTACACCTTC	CASSFSTGTFYGYTF
TRBV28	TRBJ2-5	TRBD1	-	TGTGCCGCCCTGGACAGGGGTAAGCAGACCCAGTACTTC	CAALDRGKQTQYF
TRBV10-3	TRBJ1-1	TRBD1	-	TGTGCCATCAATCCAGGACAGGGGGCTTTTACTGAAGCTTTCTTT	CAINPGQGAFTEAFF
TRBV3-1/TRBV3-2	TRBJ1-2	-	-	TGTGCCAGCAGCCAAGGTCCAGGAATCTATGGCTACACCTTC	CASSQGPGIYGYTF
TRBV30	TRBJ1-6	-	-	TGTGCCTGGAGTGTTTGGGGGCCCGGGAATTCACCCCTCCACTTT	CAWSVWGPGNSPLHF
TRBV18	TRBJ2-1	TRBD1	-	TGTGCCAGCAAAAGGACAGGGGGCATTCATGAGCAGTTCTTC	CASKRTGGIHEQFF
TRBV28	TRBJ1-5	-	-	TGTGCCAGCAGTTTAGACAGGAGTTATAGCAATCAGCCCCAGCATTTT	CASSLDRSYSNQPQHF
TRBV7-9	TRBJ1-1	TRBD1	-	TGTGCCAGCAGGGACAGGGGCGAGGGCACTGAAGCTTTCTTT	CASRDRGEGTEAFF
TRBV3-1/TRBV3-2	TRBJ2-5	-	-	TGTGCCAGCAGCCAAGTTGGCGGCCGTAAAGAGACCCAGTACTTC	CASSQVGGRKETQYF
TRBV2	TRBJ2-5	TRBD2	-	TGTGCCAGCGGCGGCGAGCGGGGGGGTGGAGAGACCCAGTACTTC	CASGGERGGGETQYF
TRBV7-2	TRBJ2-2	-	-	TGTGCCAGCAGCTTATCGGGGACTGGCATCGGGGAGCTGTTTTTT	CASSLSGTGIGELFF
TRBV4-3	TRBJ1-1	TRBD1	few	TGCGCCAGCAGCCAATACAGGGGGAACACTGAAGCTTTCTTT	CASSQYRGNTEAFF
TRBV10-3	TRBJ1-2	-	-	TGTGCCATCAGTGAGTTAACAGGAGGCTACACCTTC	CAISELTGGYTF
TRBV7-7	TRBJ2-3	-	-	TGTGCTAGCAGCTTATACAGCGGAGGGGTAGATACGCAGTATTTT	CASSLYSGGVDTQYF
TRBV19	TRBJ2-5	TRBD1	-	TGTGCCAGTAGCCCAAGGACAGGGGGCCGCGGCCCCCAACAAGAGACCCAGTACTTC	CASSPRTGGRGPQQETQYF
TRBV10-3	TRBJ1-1	-	-	TGTGCCATCAGTGAGTCCAGGACAGAGGTGGCTTTCTTT	CAISESRTEVAFF
TRBV18	TRBJ2-1	-	-	TGTGCCAGCAGACAGGTCTCCTACAATGAGCAGTTCTTC	CASRQVSYNEQFF
TRBV13	TRBJ2-1	TRBD1	-	TGTGCCAGCAGCTTAGCAGGGGGGCAGTTCTTC	CASSLAGGQFF
TRBV7-9	TRBJ2-1	TRBD2	once	TGTGCCAGCAGCTCCGGGACTAGCGGGAGTATCGATGAGCAGTTCTTC	CASSSGTSGSIDEQFF
TRBV4-2	TRBJ2-1	TRBD2	-	TGTGCCAGCAGCCAGCGGGAGGCGAACAATGAGCAGTTCTTC	CASSQREANNEQFF
TRBV7-9	TRBJ2-1	-	once	TGTGCCAGCAGCTTAGCCGGGACTTTTTACAATGAGCAGTTCTTC	CASSLAGTFYNEQFF
TRBV11-3	TRBJ2-5	TRBD2	-	TGTGCCAGCAGCTCTAGCGGGAGGGTTGAGACCCAGTACTTC	CASSSSGRVETQYF